These T cell receptor beta chains were read from a single sample in a study of human T cells and chemical hapten exposure. TCRdb redid the calling of the RACE reads with MiXCR, one entry per CDR3 protein. The sample has roughly 150,000 distinct CDR3 sequences; 25% to 35% are singletons. Sequenced material: whole blood, taken in connection with sensitization to the hapten diphenylcyclopropenone (DPC). The receptors come from a woman aged 18-30 years with alopecia areata. Some clones in this sample may be carry-over from other donors' samples. CDR3s include the opening cysteine and the closing phenylalanine or tryptophan. Each record gives: CDR3 protein, CDR3 DNA, clone size, J gene, V gene, D gene. The D gene is left open where the match is weak. Size is stated for part of the rows, as once, few or many counts, or as a class when the clone is expanded.

cdr3_aa: CASSSRGATTGELFF
cdr3_nt: TGTGCCAGCAGCTCGCGGGGGGCGACCACCGGGGAGCTGTTTTTT
clone_size: few
j_call: TRBJ2-2
v_call: TRBV9
d_call: TRBD2

cdr3_aa: CASSFDPGIEAFF
cdr3_nt: TGCGCCAGCAGCTTCGACCCCGGGATTGAAGCTTTCTTT
clone_size: .
j_call: TRBJ1-1
v_call: TRBV5-1
d_call: .

cdr3_aa: CASRPSGSRNNEQFF
cdr3_nt: TGTGCCAGCAGACCAAGCGGGAGCAGGAACAATGAGCAGTTCTTC
clone_size: .
j_call: TRBJ2-1
v_call: TRBV6-2/TRBV6-3
d_call: TRBD2

cdr3_aa: CASSHLNLAVSYNEQFF
cdr3_nt: TGCGCCAGCAGCCACCTCAATCTAGCCGTCTCCTACAATGAGCAGTTCTTC
clone_size: few
j_call: TRBJ2-1
v_call: TRBV4-1
d_call: .

cdr3_aa: CASRSGTLSHTQYF
cdr3_nt: TGTGCCAGCAGATCCGGGACTCTGAGTCATACGCAGTATTTT
clone_size: .
j_call: TRBJ2-3
v_call: TRBV12-3/TRBV12-4
d_call: .

cdr3_aa: CSVVRDNYEQYF
cdr3_nt: TGCAGCGTCGTCCGGGACAACTACGAGCAGTACTTC
clone_size: .
j_call: TRBJ2-7
v_call: TRBV29-1
d_call: .

cdr3_aa: CSASYSGTGNQPQHF
cdr3_nt: TGCAGTGCTTCCTATTCCGGGACAGGGAATCAGCCCCAGCATTTT
clone_size: .
j_call: TRBJ1-5
v_call: TRBV20-1
d_call: TRBD1

cdr3_aa: CSARPGSPNSPLHF
cdr3_nt: TGCAGTGCTAGGCCCGGGAGCCCCAATTCACCCCTCCACTTT
clone_size: once
j_call: TRBJ1-6
v_call: TRBV20-1
d_call: .

cdr3_aa: CAITLQGSSNQPQHF
cdr3_nt: TGTGCCATCACCCTCCAGGGGAGTAGCAATCAGCCCCAGCATTTT
clone_size: many
j_call: TRBJ1-5
v_call: TRBV10-3
d_call: .

cdr3_aa: CASTPTATAYEQYF
cdr3_nt: TGTGCCAGCACTCCGACAGCCACAGCCTACGAGCAGTACTTC
clone_size: .
j_call: TRBJ2-7
v_call: TRBV9
d_call: .

cdr3_aa: CASSPRRTGQTEAFF
cdr3_nt: TGTGCCAGCAGTCCTCGACGGACAGGACAAACTGAAGCTTTCTTT
clone_size: .
j_call: TRBJ1-1
v_call: TRBV14
d_call: TRBD1

cdr3_aa: CASSYHGDSNQPQHF
cdr3_nt: TGCGCCAGCAGTTACCACGGGGATAGCAATCAGCCCCAGCATTTT
clone_size: few
j_call: TRBJ1-5
v_call: TRBV4-1
d_call: .

cdr3_aa: CASSQSWSSGFPYEQYF
cdr3_nt: TGTGCCAGCAGCCAAAGCTGGTCTAGCGGGTTCCCCTACGAGCAGTACTTC
clone_size: .
j_call: TRBJ2-7
v_call: TRBV4-2
d_call: TRBD2

cdr3_aa: CSARRSRGGYTDTQYF
cdr3_nt: TGCAGTGCTCGACGCTCTCGCGGGGGTTACACAGATACGCAGTATTTT
clone_size: few
j_call: TRBJ2-3
v_call: TRBV20-1
d_call: TRBD2

cdr3_aa: CSATGAHQPQHF
cdr3_nt: TGCAGTGCCACAGGGGCGCATCAGCCCCAGCATTTT
clone_size: .
j_call: TRBJ1-5
v_call: TRBV20-1
d_call: TRBD1

cdr3_aa: CSARVVVNYGYTF
cdr3_nt: TGCAGTGCTAGAGTTGTAGTAAACTATGGCTACACCTTC
clone_size: many
j_call: TRBJ1-2
v_call: TRBV20-1
d_call: .

cdr3_aa: CASPRGPTPRKNIQYF
cdr3_nt: TGTGCCAGCCCTAGGGGTCCGACCCCTAGGAAAAACATTCAGTACTTC
clone_size: .
j_call: TRBJ2-4
v_call: TRBV21-1
d_call: .

cdr3_aa: CASSPGIIYGYTF
cdr3_nt: TGTGCCAGCAGTCCGGGCATTATCTATGGCTACACCTTC
clone_size: .
j_call: TRBJ1-2
v_call: TRBV27
d_call: .

cdr3_aa: CASRGQASSNQPQHF
cdr3_nt: TGTGCCAGCAGGGGACAGGCCTCTAGCAATCAGCCCCAGCATTTT
clone_size: .
j_call: TRBJ1-5
v_call: TRBV27
d_call: TRBD1

cdr3_aa: CASSGWTGRSGANVLTF
cdr3_nt: TGTGCCAGCAGTGGGTGGACAGGGAGATCTGGGGCCAACGTCCTGACTTTC
clone_size: many
j_call: TRBJ2-6
v_call: TRBV6-5
d_call: TRBD1

cdr3_aa: CASSLNLRYEQYF
cdr3_nt: TGTGCCAGCAGCTTAAATTTGCGCTACGAGCAGTACTTC
clone_size: .
j_call: TRBJ2-7
v_call: TRBV13
d_call: .

cdr3_aa: CASLGTGNSNGYTF
cdr3_nt: TGCGCCAGTCTGGGGACAGGGAATAGTAATGGCTACACCTTC
clone_size: .
j_call: TRBJ1-2
v_call: TRBV10-2
d_call: TRBD1

cdr3_aa: CSVNGLAPGENTGELFF
cdr3_nt: TGCAGCGTCAACGGACTAGCGCCGGGGGAAAACACCGGGGAGCTGTTTTTT
clone_size: .
j_call: TRBJ2-2
v_call: TRBV29-1
d_call: TRBD2

cdr3_aa: CASSADGTGREQYF
cdr3_nt: TGTGCCAGCAGTGCTGACGGGACAGGTAGAGAGCAGTACTTC
clone_size: .
j_call: TRBJ2-7
v_call: TRBV25-1
d_call: TRBD1

cdr3_aa: CASSPPIRVSTDTQYF
cdr3_nt: TGCGCCAGCAGCCCCCCAATAAGGGTTAGCACAGATACGCAGTATTTT
clone_size: few
j_call: TRBJ2-3
v_call: TRBV4-1
d_call: .

cdr3_aa: CATQTSSYEQYF
cdr3_nt: TGTGCCACCCAGACTAGTTCCTACGAGCAGTACTTC
clone_size: few
j_call: TRBJ2-7
v_call: TRBV19
d_call: .

cdr3_aa: CAISEKERGTQYF
cdr3_nt: TGTGCCATCAGTGAGAAGGAACGGGGGACCCAGTACTTC
clone_size: .
j_call: TRBJ2-5
v_call: TRBV10-3
d_call: .

cdr3_aa: CASSQESRGRSNQPQHF
cdr3_nt: TGCGCCAGCAGCCAAGAGAGTCGGGGAAGAAGCAATCAGCCCCAGCATTTT
clone_size: few
j_call: TRBJ1-5
v_call: TRBV4-1
d_call: .

cdr3_aa: CATGGVGINQPQHF
cdr3_nt: TGCGCCACCGGGGGGGTGGGCATCAATCAGCCCCAGCATTTT
clone_size: .
j_call: TRBJ1-5
v_call: TRBV10-2
d_call: .

cdr3_aa: CASSEPPNIRVEQYF
cdr3_nt: TGCGCCAGCAGTGAGCCTCCCAATATACGGGTCGAGCAGTACTTC
clone_size: .
j_call: TRBJ2-7
v_call: TRBV10-2
d_call: .

cdr3_aa: CASSTRKGGTDTQYF
cdr3_nt: TGTGCCAGCAGTACCCGGAAGGGGGGAACAGATACGCAGTATTTT
clone_size: .
j_call: TRBJ2-3
v_call: TRBV6-5
d_call: .

cdr3_aa: CSARDPTRGTGELFF
cdr3_nt: TGCAGTGCTAGAGATCCCACCCGGGGGACCGGGGAGCTGTTTTTT
clone_size: .
j_call: TRBJ2-2
v_call: TRBV20-1
d_call: .

cdr3_aa: CSVEERGRGTDTQYF
cdr3_nt: TGCAGCGTTGAAGAGCGCGGAAGGGGCACAGATACGCAGTATTTT
clone_size: few
j_call: TRBJ2-3
v_call: TRBV29-1
d_call: .

cdr3_aa: CASSQLAGGNTGELFF
cdr3_nt: TGTGCCAGCAGCCAGCTAGCGGGGGGCAACACCGGGGAGCTGTTTTTT
clone_size: few
j_call: TRBJ2-2
v_call: TRBV5-4
d_call: TRBD2

cdr3_aa: CSARGDRVNTEAFF
cdr3_nt: TGCAGTGCTAGAGGGGACCGGGTGAACACTGAAGCTTTCTTT
clone_size: few
j_call: TRBJ1-1
v_call: TRBV20-1
d_call: .

cdr3_aa: CASSFHQRREFTGELFF
cdr3_nt: TGTGCCAGCAGCTTCCACCAACGACGGGAGTTCACCGGGGAGCTGTTTTTT
clone_size: few
j_call: TRBJ2-2
v_call: TRBV7-9
d_call: .

cdr3_aa: CASSEGGLGQPQHF
cdr3_nt: TGTGCCAGCAGCGAAGGGGGGTTGGGCCAGCCCCAGCATTTT
clone_size: few
j_call: TRBJ1-5
v_call: TRBV9
d_call: .

cdr3_aa: CASSRAWVLGTEAFF
cdr3_nt: TGTGCCAGCAGCCGAGCCTGGGTTCTGGGGACTGAAGCTTTCTTT
clone_size: .
j_call: TRBJ1-1
v_call: TRBV27
d_call: .

cdr3_aa: CSARGTGDRDGYTF
cdr3_nt: TGCAGTGCGAGGGGGACAGGGGATCGTGATGGCTACACCTTC
clone_size: .
j_call: TRBJ1-2
v_call: TRBV20-1
d_call: TRBD1

cdr3_aa: CASGSGNNNSPLHF
cdr3_nt: TGTGCCAGCGGCTCAGGGAATAATAATTCACCCCTCCACTTT
clone_size: .
j_call: TRBJ1-6
v_call: TRBV6-6
d_call: .

cdr3_aa: CSAPPGQLINYGYTF
cdr3_nt: TGCAGTGCTCCCCCGGGACAGCTCATTAACTATGGCTACACCTTC
clone_size: few
j_call: TRBJ1-2
v_call: TRBV20-1
d_call: TRBD1

cdr3_aa: CASSQVSSGSGANVLTF
cdr3_nt: TGTGCCAGCAGCCAAGTAAGCAGTGGCTCTGGGGCCAACGTCCTGACTTTC
clone_size: .
j_call: TRBJ2-6
v_call: TRBV4-2
d_call: .

cdr3_aa: CASSPGTVTYEQYF
cdr3_nt: TGTGCCAGCAGCCCAGGGACAGTTACCTACGAGCAGTACTTC
clone_size: few
j_call: TRBJ2-7
v_call: TRBV6-5
d_call: TRBD1

cdr3_aa: CASSLGLAALAKNIQYF
cdr3_nt: TGTGCCAGCAGCCTGGGACTAGCGGCCCTAGCCAAAAACATTCAGTACTTC
clone_size: .
j_call: TRBJ2-4
v_call: TRBV3-1
d_call: TRBD2

cdr3_aa: CASSYRAADTQYF
cdr3_nt: TGTGCCAGCAGTTACCGGGCGGCAGATACGCAGTATTTT
clone_size: many
j_call: TRBJ2-3
v_call: TRBV6-6
d_call: .

cdr3_aa: CASSLKDGYTF
cdr3_nt: TGTGCCAGCAGTTTGAAGGATGGCTACACCTTC
clone_size: .
j_call: TRBJ1-2
v_call: TRBV12-3/TRBV12-4
d_call: .